This record covers a single TCR beta chain. Its antigen is not known. One junction end does not reproduce the germline sequence, and a read error may be involved. This specimen comes from a study of CD8 T cells in Susac syndrome. Study details: Blood was drawn from Susac syndrome patients while they were therapy-naive, on corticosteroids, or on intravenous immunoglobulin alone. Whole-study findings and limits: The total CD8+ repertoires yielded some 15 Susac-specific public clones and the CD8+ TEMRA repertoires yielded five. An acknowledgment was made by the study that its TCR sequencing and HLA analysis involved relatively few individuals.

TEMRA cells were FACS-enriched, unlike CD8+ and CD4+ T cells, which were negatively isolated. CDR3 length: 11 residues. Germline CDR1 is SGDLS and CDR2 is YYNGEE. Random hexamers were used to reverse transcribe roughly 0.5 to 1 ug of RNA. TCRdb reprocessed the immunoSEQ multiplex PCR reads via MiXCR and lists one record per CDR3 protein. The table lists 100,000 to 110,000 distinct CDR3 sequences, 95% of them singletons. The TCR sequence derives from a human donor with Susac syndrome. The chain uses TRBV9 and TRBJ2-2, with a possible D match to TRBD1 (8 bases). The sample comprised CD8+ T cells from PBMCs. The CDR3 sequence is CASRHRGGLFF. The CDR3 DNA follows: TGTGCCAGCAGGCACAGGGGGGGGCTGTTTTTT.